Detailed here is one T cell receptor beta chain. Trimming took 6 bases from V and 8 from J, leaving 16 bases between them. Looked up from germline, CDR1 is MDHEN and CDR2 is SYDVKM. The CDR3 sequence is 13 residues long. PCR amplification relied on 60 Vbeta primers (plus 13 Jbeta primers). Sequencing used immunoSEQ multiplex PCR; TCRdb keeps in-frame clones, though not all of them. The table records about 140,000 clones, around 82% of them present only once. This sample is drawn from a study of cytomegalovirus exposure and HLA in healthy donors. The TCR originated in a man in his late teens or twenties in good health and CMV-seropositive. This chain uses TRBV28 with TRBJ1-2, with D possibly TRBD1 on 6 matching bases. Sequencing was performed on PBMCs. CDR3 amino acids: CASRQGPLGGYTF. Written as DNA, the CDR3 is TGTGCCAGCAGGCAGGGGCCCTTAGGAGGCTACACCTTC.